The entry below describes one T cell receptor beta chain. This record belongs to a study of blood T cells in healthy people across ages. It was with a sample-barcoded 5' primer and a J-beta primer mix that a second PCR of roughly 7 to 12 cycles was run. MiXCR was run by TCRdb on the 5' RACE reads, yielding one entry per CDR3 protein. There are hundreds of thousands of distinct CDR3 sequences in the sample; about 30% occur only once, and 15% to 17% lies in the top ten. Sample: blood. This TCR was recovered from an elderly woman in good health.

CDR3 sequence reads: CASTDREAETQYF. CDR3 sequence (DNA): TGTGCCAGCACCGACAGGGAGGCAGAGACCCAGTACTTC. The chain recombines TRBV7-2 with TRBJ2-5, with a weak D call TRBD1 (7 bases). Germline V gives CDR1 SGHTA, CDR2 FQGNSA. The CDR3 contains 13 residues. V lost 7 bases and J lost 4, with 13 bases in between.